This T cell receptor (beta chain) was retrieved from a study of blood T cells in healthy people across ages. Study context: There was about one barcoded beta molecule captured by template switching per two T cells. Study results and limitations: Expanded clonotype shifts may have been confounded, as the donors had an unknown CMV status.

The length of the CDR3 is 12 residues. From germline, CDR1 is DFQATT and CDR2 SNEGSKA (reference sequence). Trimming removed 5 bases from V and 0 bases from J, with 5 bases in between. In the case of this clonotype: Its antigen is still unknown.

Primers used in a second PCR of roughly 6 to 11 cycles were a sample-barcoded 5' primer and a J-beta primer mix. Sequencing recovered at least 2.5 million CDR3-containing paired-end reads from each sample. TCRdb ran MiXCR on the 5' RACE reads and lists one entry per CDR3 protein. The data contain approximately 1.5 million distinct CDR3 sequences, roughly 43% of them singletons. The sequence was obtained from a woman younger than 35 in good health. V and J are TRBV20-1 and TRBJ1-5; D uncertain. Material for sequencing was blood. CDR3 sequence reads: CSARISNQPQHF. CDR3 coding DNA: TGCAGTGCTCGGATTAGCAATCAGCCCCAGCATTTT.